The subject of this entry is one TCR beta chain. The data originate from a study of blood T cell repertoires in COVID-19. Only in-frame clones appear in the TCRdb table, and some are missing; sequencing was by immunoSEQ multiplex PCR. The repertoire holds about 200,000 clones, around 86% seen once, with about 6% in the top ten. Participants came from 20 to 25 US areas, aged about 18 to 90 years. The origin of this receptor is a man aged 35-49 years with acute COVID-19. Sequenced material: PBMCs or T cells enriched from blood (not recorded which).

The CDR3, as DNA: TGTGCCAGCAGCAACCGCCTCCGGGACAAGAATCAGCCCCAGCATTTT. Translating gives CASSNRLRDKNQPQHF. This chain links TRBV28 with TRBJ1-5; TRBD1 is a possible D gene (6 bases). Trimming cost V 6 bases and J 4 bases, with 19 bases left between them. The germline V gene encodes CDR1 MDHEN and CDR2 SYDVKM. The CDR3 runs 16 residues.